These T cell receptor beta chains were read from a single sample in a study of T-cell memory formation after mild COVID-19. TCRdb independently ran MiXCR on the 5' RACE reads; one entry per CDR3 protein. The table lists under 450,000 distinct CDR3 sequences, around a quarter of them singletons. Sequencing was carried out using PBMCs or a T cell subset sorted from them (not recorded which). These receptor sequences come from an adult woman who had mild COVID-19 (a few samples of this study predate the infection). Cell type and time point are not known. The CDR3 runs from the conserved cysteine through the conserved F or W. Fields, in order: V gene, J gene, CDR3 protein.

TRBV20-1	TRBJ2-1	CSARKAGILSGQFF
TRBV6-5	TRBJ1-1	CASRVQGGTEAFF
TRBV5-1	TRBJ2-7	CASRLSGGEQYF
TRBV7-2	TRBJ2-2	CASSPQPGELFF
TRBV6-1	TRBJ1-6	CASSEVGNSPLHF
TRBV5-1	TRBJ2-3	CASSLASAPDTQYF
TRBV7-8	TRBJ1-2	CASSYRDTSYGYTF
TRBV10-3	TRBJ1-6	CAISEKAILGPNSPLHF
TRBV6-5	TRBJ2-1	CASSYSTPGGSGVLDEQFF
TRBV30	TRBJ1-4	CACPTGFGEKLFF
TRBV19	TRBJ2-5	CASRSEETQYF
TRBV20-1	TRBJ1-2	CSLKSDRGRSGYTF
TRBV7-2	TRBJ1-6	CASSTDRAGNSPLHF
TRBV7-6	TRBJ1-6	CASSRTGENSPLHF
TRBV7-2	TRBJ2-2	CASSPGQLSNGELFF
TRBV3-1	TRBJ2-5	CASSGTTRETQYF
TRBV7-6	TRBJ2-5	CASSLTYRGRKTQYF
TRBV20-1	TRBJ2-7	CSAQSWLASYEQYF
TRBV20-1	TRBJ1-6	CSARLQGKVNSPLHF
TRBV6-6	TRBJ2-3	CASSKFRGLDTDTQYF
TRBV14	TRBJ2-7	CASSPRVSYEQYF
TRBV18	TRBJ2-5	CASSPYQGPRQETQYF
TRBV5-5	TRBJ2-1	CASSSPGGTSRYNEQFF
TRBV7-2	TRBJ2-7	CASSLRSGVYEQYF
TRBV5-1	TRBJ1-4	CASSLGSGEKLFF
TRBV24-1	TRBJ1-2	CATAPLTGNYGYTF
TRBV5-5	TRBJ1-1	CASSQGVSVRQTEAFF
TRBV28	TRBJ2-1	CASSLGDRLGLGTDEQFF
TRBV7-2	TRBJ2-7	CASSLVGGEGYEQYF
TRBV6-5	TRBJ1-2	CASSYSMVQGYTF
TRBV7-8	TRBJ1-5	CASSLVSGVNSNQPQHF
TRBV19	TRBJ2-7	CASSTRDRGSPYEQYF
TRBV6-5	TRBJ1-1	CASSSTGPGEAFF
TRBV4-1	TRBJ2-3	CASSQDGGGNRRTDTQYF
TRBV20-1	TRBJ1-6	CSARATLQYSPLHF
TRBV19	TRBJ2-1	CASRANLVSARNEQFF
TRBV12-3/TRBV12-4	TRBJ2-3	CASTTPTSTDTQYF
TRBV7-3	TRBJ1-2	CASTPPVGYTF
TRBV6-2/TRBV6-3	TRBJ2-7	CASSYEIAGGSYEQYF
TRBV3-1	TRBJ1-1	CASSQTPAAAFF
TRBV5-6	TRBJ2-1	CASSSGGMNSYNEQFF
TRBV7-9	TRBJ2-5	CASSWPDGETQYF
TRBV25-1	TRBJ1-1	CASSDHWRGFTEAFF
TRBV25-1	TRBJ2-2	CASSEVGAKGGTGELFF
TRBV12-3/TRBV12-4	TRBJ2-1	CASSFSGGGQYNEQFF
TRBV12-3/TRBV12-4	TRBJ2-7	CASSLSGPYEQYF
TRBV5-1	TRBJ1-1	CASSQERGTEAFF
TRBV9	TRBJ2-1	CASSVETRSSYNEQFF
TRBV5-6	TRBJ2-5	CASSFGTSVETQYF
TRBV29-1	TRBJ1-1	CSVVSDRRLWTEAFF
TRBV9	TRBJ2-7	CASSAGLGGYEQYF
TRBV7-9	TRBJ1-1	CATLERGKNTEAFF
TRBV29-1	TRBJ1-1	CSVRSNWGAFF
TRBV9	TRBJ2-3	CASTRLSTDTQYF
TRBV24-1	TRBJ2-5	CATSDSGRSWETQYF